Below, 2 T cell receptor beta chains from the same sample are listed, as sequenced in a study of cytomegalovirus exposure and HLA in healthy donors. Vbeta (60) and Jbeta (13) primers were used in the PCR. TCRdb's table, derived via immunoSEQ multiplex PCR, lists solely in-frame clones and lacks some. The sample contains 200,000 to 300,000 clones, 82% of which appear only once. The source material was PBMCs. Receptors originate from a woman aged 40 to 55 in good health and CMV-seropositive.

J is TRBJ1-5 and V is TRBV11-3; perhaps TRBD1 as D (6 bases). V shed 5 bases and J shed 4 bases, with 9 bases lying between them. Germline V lookup: CDR1 SGHNT, CDR2 YENEEA. The CDR3 has 13 amino acids. The CDR3 DNA reads as TGTGCCAGCAGCCCAGACAGGAATCAGCCCCAGCATTTT. As protein: CASSPDRNQPQHF.

The chain carries TRBV30 and TRBJ2-5; D may be TRBD2 (5 bases). The J call may be wrong; the DNA end is better matched by TRBJ2-7. This CDR3 contains 13 residues. The V gene's germline CDR1 is GTSNPN and CDR2 SVGIG (reference sequence). CDR3 sequence: CAWSVLVESEQYF. In DNA, the CDR3 is TGTGCCTGGAGTGTACTAGTAGAAAGCGAGCAGTACTTC.